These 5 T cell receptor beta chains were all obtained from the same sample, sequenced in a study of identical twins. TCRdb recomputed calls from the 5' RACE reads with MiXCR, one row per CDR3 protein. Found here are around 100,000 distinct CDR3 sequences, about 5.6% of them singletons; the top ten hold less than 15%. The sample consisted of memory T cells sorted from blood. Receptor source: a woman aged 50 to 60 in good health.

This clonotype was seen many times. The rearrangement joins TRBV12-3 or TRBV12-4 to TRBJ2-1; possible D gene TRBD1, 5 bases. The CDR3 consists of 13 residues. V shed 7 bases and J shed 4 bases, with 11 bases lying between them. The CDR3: CASTRQIYNEQFF. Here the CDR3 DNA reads TGTGCCAGCACCAGACAGATTTACAATGAGCAGTTCTTC.

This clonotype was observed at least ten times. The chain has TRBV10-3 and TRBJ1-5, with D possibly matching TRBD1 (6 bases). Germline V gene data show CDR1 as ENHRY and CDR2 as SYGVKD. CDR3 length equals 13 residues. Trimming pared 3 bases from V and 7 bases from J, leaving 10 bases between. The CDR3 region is CAISEEGGQPQHF. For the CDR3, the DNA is TGTGCCATCAGTGAAGAAGGGGGGCAGCCCCAGCATTTT.

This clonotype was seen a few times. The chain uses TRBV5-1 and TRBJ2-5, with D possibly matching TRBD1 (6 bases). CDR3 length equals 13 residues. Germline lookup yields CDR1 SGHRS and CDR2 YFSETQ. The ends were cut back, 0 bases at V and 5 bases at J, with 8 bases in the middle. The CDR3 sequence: CASSLDQGETQYF. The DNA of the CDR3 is TGCGCCAGCAGCTTGGATCAGGGGGAGACCCAGTACTTC.

The CDR3 nucleotides read TGTGCCACCAGTGATCTCTACAATGAGCAGTTCTTC. Translated, it gives CATSDLYNEQFF. J is TRBJ2-1 and V is TRBV24-1; the D is unclear. CDR1 and CDR2 from the germline V gene are KGHDR and SFDVKD. Trimming pared 3 bases from V and 3 bases from J, leaving 2 bases between. CDR3 length: 12 amino acids.

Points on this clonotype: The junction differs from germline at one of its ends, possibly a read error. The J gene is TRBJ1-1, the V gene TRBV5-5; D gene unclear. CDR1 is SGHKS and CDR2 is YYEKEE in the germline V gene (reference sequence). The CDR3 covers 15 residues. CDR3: CASSPMGRRNTDAFF. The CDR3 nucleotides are TGTGCCAGCAGCCCCATGGGGAGAAGGAACACTGATGCTTTCTTT.